These 8 T cell receptor beta chains were all obtained from the same sample, sequenced in a study of blood T cell repertoires in COVID-19. Sequencing was performed with immunoSEQ multiplex PCR; in TCRdb, only in-frame clones are kept and a portion is missing. The sample shows 350,000 to 400,000 clones, approximately 91% of them seen only once. Sequencing was carried out using PBMCs or T cells enriched from blood (not recorded which). The receptors were gathered from a woman aged 35 to 49 who had been exposed to COVID-19.

V is TRBV5-1 and J is TRBJ1-1, with D possibly TRBD1 on 5 matching bases. The ends were cut back, 5 bases at V and 1 base at J, with 15 bases in the middle. The CDR3 runs to 15 residues. The germline V gene has CDR1 SGHRS and CDR2 YFSETQ. The CDR3 DNA reads as TGCGCCAGCAGGTACGCTCAGGGAGGGAACACTGAAGCTTTCTTT. It specifies CASRYAQGGNTEAFF.

This clone showed up just once. V gene TRBV3-1 (or the pseudogene TRBV3-2) combines with J gene TRBJ1-1; tentatively, D is TRBD1 (5 bases). The germline gives CDR1 LGHDT, CDR2 YNNKEL (reference sequence). This CDR3 has 13 amino acids. V shed 6 bases and J shed 1 base, with 9 bases lying between them. CDR3 sequence (DNA): TGTGCCAGCAGGGTGGGGCAGAACACTGAAGCTTTCTTT. Residues: CASRVGQNTEAFF.

This rearrangement joins TRBV6-6 to TRBJ1-5, with D tentatively TRBD1 (6 bases). Per the germline V gene, CDR1 is MNHNY and CDR2 is SVGAGI (reference sequence). V lost 1 base and J 2 bases, leaving 9 bases between the germline ends. This CDR3 is 15 amino acids long. The DNA for the CDR3 is TGTGCCAGCAGTTACTTGGACAGTCGCAATCAGCCCCAGCATTTT. It encodes CASSYLDSRNQPQHF.

The rearrangement joins TRBV6-5 to TRBJ1-5; 7 bases align to TRBD1. The CDR3 extends over 15 amino acids. V lost 5 bases, J lost 6 bases, and 10 bases stayed unmatched. The germline gives CDR1 MNHEY, CDR2 SVGAGI. CDR3 in amino acids: CASSIAGGSSQPQHF. The DNA for the CDR3 is TGTGCCAGCAGTATAGCAGGGGGGTCGAGTCAGCCCCAGCATTTT.

The rearrangement links TRBV11-2 to TRBJ2-5; 12 nucleotides align to TRBD2. V lost 5 bases and J lost 0; bases outside the gene matches: 13. Germline V gene data show CDR1 as SGHAT and CDR2 as FQNNGV. CDR3 length: 19 residues. The CDR3 DNA sequence: TGTGCCAGCAGCCCTAGTCTGACTAGCGGGGGAAGGAACCAAGAGACCCAGTACTTC. Its translation is CASSPSLTSGGRNQETQYF.

The chain combines TRBV11-2 with TRBJ1-5, with D unresolved. In germline, CDR1 is SGHAT, CDR2 FQNNGV. CDR3 size: 15 residues. V lost 1 base, J lost 1 base, and 8 bases lay in between. The CDR3 region is CASSLVPGSNQPQHF. The CDR3 DNA reads TGTGCCAGCAGCTTAGTACCAGGAAGCAATCAGCCCCAGCATTTT.

The chain links TRBV11-2 to TRBJ2-1; 7 bases match TRBD2. The V gene end was trimmed by 1 base and the J gene end by 8 bases; junction bases not matched to a gene: 5. The CDR3 totals 14 residues. Germline loops: CDR1 SGHAT, CDR2 FQNNGV. The CDR3 sequence is CASSLGVGRDEQFF. CDR3 sequence (DNA): TGTGCCAGCAGCTTAGGAGTAGGGAGGGATGAGCAGTTCTTC.

The chain has TRBV18 and TRBJ1-1; D may be TRBD1 (5 bases). The CDR3 sequence is 15 residues long. The ends were cut back, 3 bases at V and 10 bases at J, with 21 bases in the middle. Germline values: CDR1 KGHSH, CDR2 LQKENI. The CDR3 loop is CASSPDSLNWGGAFF. Here the CDR3 DNA reads TGTGCCAGCTCACCCGATTCCCTGAACTGGGGCGGAGCTTTCTTT. The variable domain in full, with the rest retrieved from reference TRBV18 and TRBJ1-1, is NAGVMQNPRHLVRRRGQEARLRCSPMKGHSHVYWYRQLPEEGLKFMVYLQKENIIDESGMPKERFSAEFPKEGPSILRIQQVVRGDSAAYFCASSPDSLNWGGAFFGQGTRLTVV.